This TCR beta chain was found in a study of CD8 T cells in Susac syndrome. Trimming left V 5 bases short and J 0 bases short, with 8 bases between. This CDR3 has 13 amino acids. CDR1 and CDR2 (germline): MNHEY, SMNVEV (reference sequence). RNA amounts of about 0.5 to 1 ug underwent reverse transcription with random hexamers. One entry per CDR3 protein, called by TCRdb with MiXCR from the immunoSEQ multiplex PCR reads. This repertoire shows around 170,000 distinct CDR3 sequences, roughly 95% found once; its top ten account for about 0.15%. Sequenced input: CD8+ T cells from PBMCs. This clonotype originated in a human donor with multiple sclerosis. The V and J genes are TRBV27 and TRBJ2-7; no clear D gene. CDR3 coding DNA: TGTGCCAGCAGTCCCCTCCTCTCCTACGAGCAGTACTTC. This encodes CASSPLLSYEQYF.